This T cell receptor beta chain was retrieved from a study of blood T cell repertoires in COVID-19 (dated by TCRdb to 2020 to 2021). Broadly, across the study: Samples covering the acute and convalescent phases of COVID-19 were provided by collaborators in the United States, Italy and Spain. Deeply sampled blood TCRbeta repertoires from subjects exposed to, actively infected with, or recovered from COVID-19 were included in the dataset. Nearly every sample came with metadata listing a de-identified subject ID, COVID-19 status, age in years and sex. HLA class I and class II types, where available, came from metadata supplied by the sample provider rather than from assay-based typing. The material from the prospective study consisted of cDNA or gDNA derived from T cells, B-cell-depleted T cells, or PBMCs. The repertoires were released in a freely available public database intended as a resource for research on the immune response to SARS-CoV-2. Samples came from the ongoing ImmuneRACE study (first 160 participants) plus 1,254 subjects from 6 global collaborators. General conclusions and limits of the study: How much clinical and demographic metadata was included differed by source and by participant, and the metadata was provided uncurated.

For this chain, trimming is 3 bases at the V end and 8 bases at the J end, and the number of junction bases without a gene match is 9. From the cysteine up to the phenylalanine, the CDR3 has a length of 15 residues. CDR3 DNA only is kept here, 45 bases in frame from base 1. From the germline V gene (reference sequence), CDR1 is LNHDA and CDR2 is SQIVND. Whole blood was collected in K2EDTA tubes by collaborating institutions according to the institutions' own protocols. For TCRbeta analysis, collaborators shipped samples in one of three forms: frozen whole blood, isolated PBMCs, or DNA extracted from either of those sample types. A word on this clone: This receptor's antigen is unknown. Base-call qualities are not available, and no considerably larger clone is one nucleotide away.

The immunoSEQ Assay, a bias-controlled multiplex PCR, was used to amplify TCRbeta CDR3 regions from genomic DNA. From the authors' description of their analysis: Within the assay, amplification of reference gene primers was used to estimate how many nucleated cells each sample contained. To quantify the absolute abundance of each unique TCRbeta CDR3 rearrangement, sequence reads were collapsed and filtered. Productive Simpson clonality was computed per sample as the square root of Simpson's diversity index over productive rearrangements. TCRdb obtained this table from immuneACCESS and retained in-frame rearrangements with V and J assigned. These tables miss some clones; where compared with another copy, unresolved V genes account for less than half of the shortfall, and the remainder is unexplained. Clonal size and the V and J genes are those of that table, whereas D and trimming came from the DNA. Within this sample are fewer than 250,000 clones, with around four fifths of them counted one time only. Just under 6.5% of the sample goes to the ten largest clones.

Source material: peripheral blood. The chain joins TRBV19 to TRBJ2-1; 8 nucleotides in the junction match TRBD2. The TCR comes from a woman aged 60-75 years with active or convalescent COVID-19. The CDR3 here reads CASSMGTRLSHEQFF. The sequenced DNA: TGTGCCAGTAGTATGGGGACTAGACTCTCCCATGAGCAGTTCTTC.